A selection of T cell receptor beta chains follows, all from one sample in a study of graft-versus-host responses after intestinal transplantation. Clones were read by immunoSEQ multiplex PCR, and TCRdb kept only the in-frame ones, dropping some. Among about 5,500 clones, about 31% were seen once, and the ten largest hold approximately 5%. The sample here was alloreactive CD4+ T cells from a mixed lymphocyte reaction culture, taken before transplantation. The receptors shown here come from a human patient who was an organ donor for intestinal transplantation. The CDR3 runs from the conserved cysteine through the conserved F or W. The D gene is left open where the match is weak. A clone size is listed for some rows: how often the clone was seen (once, few, many), or a class if it is expanded.

CASSGRGELFF | TGTGCCAGCAGTGGGAGGGGGGAGCTGTTTTTT | TRBJ2-2 | NA | NA | TRBV6-1
CASSLIYRIERVNTGELFF | TGTGCCAGCAGCTTAATATACAGGATTGAAAGAGTGAACACCGGGGAGCTGTTTTTT | TRBJ2-2 | NA | NA | TRBV7-8
CASSYSTGSYNEQFF | TGTGCCAGCAGTTACTCGACAGGGTCCTACAATGAGCAGTTCTTC | TRBJ2-1 | TRBD1 | medium-sized | TRBV6-5
CASSNVVFYEQFF | TGTGCCAGCAGCAACGTAGTGTTCTATGAGCAGTTCTTC | TRBJ2-1 | NA | NA | TRBV21-1
CASRTGILSNQPQHF | TGTGCCAGTAGAACAGGGATTCTTAGCAATCAGCCCCAGCATTTT | TRBJ1-5 | NA | NA | TRBV19
CASSSYSGAGTDTQYF | TGCGCCAGCAGCTCCTACAGCGGGGCGGGAACAGATACGCAGTATTTT | TRBJ2-3 | TRBD2 | large | TRBV5-1
CASSEGGQGANEQFF | TGCGCCAGCAGTGAGGGAGGACAGGGGGCTAATGAGCAGTTCTTC | TRBJ2-1 | TRBD1 | NA | TRBV10-1
CASSQEGLAGRNTGELFF | TGCGCCAGCAGCCAAGAAGGACTAGCGGGGAGGAACACCGGGGAGCTGTTTTTT | TRBJ2-2 | TRBD2 | NA | TRBV4-3
CASSLSDTQYF | TGTGCCAGCAGCTTGTCAGATACGCAGTATTTT | TRBJ2-3 | NA | few | TRBV7-8
CASSPSGGNTDTQYF | TGTGCCAGCAGTCCTAGCGGGGGTAACACAGATACGCAGTATTTT | TRBJ2-3 | TRBD2 | once | TRBV6-4
CASRWTGTDTQYF | TGTGCCAGCAGATGGACAGGCACAGATACGCAGTATTTT | TRBJ2-3 | NA | NA | TRBV6-1
CASSYSGLNTEAFF | TGTGCCAGCAGTTACTCCGGACTGAACACTGAAGCTTTCTTT | TRBJ1-1 | NA | NA | TRBV6-8
CASSETLAGKRGNEQFF | TGTGCCAGCAGCGAAACACTAGCGGGAAAAAGGGGGAATGAGCAGTTCTTC | TRBJ2-1 | TRBD2 | few | TRBV11-2
CASSRTYSNQPQHF | TGTGCCAGCAGTAGAACATATAGCAATCAGCCCCAGCATTTT | TRBJ1-5 | NA | NA | TRBV6-6
CASSSVASGGARETQYF | TGCGCCAGCAGTTCAGTGGCTAGCGGGGGGGCGAGGGAGACCCAGTACTTC | TRBJ2-5 | TRBD2 | NA | TRBV10-2
CAWRTRGNTGELFF | TGTGCCTGGAGAACGAGGGGCAACACCGGGGAGCTGTTTTTT | TRBJ2-2 | NA | few | TRBV30
CASSQDMGGYGYTF | TGCGCCAGCAGCCAAGATATGGGGGGCTATGGCTACACCTTC | TRBJ1-2 | NA | NA | TRBV4-3
CASSEFPGGAYNEQFF | TGTGCCAGCAGTGAATTTCCAGGGGGCGCCTACAATGAGCAGTTCTTC | TRBJ2-1 | TRBD1 | NA | TRBV2
CASSYPPTYEQYF | TGTGCCAGCAGTTACCCCCCTACCTACGAGCAGTACTTC | TRBJ2-7 | NA | few | TRBV6-6
CASSLLAGSYEQYF | TGTGCCAGCAGCTTACTAGCGGGCTCCTACGAGCAGTACTTC | TRBJ2-7 | TRBD2 | NA | TRBV7-9
CASTPGFLSGNTIYF | TGTGCCAGCACCCCAGGATTCCTCTCTGGAAACACCATATATTTT | TRBJ1-3 | NA | NA | TRBV5-7
CASSLGWGQTQYF | TGTGCCAGCAGCTTAGGTTGGGGACAGACCCAGTACTTC | TRBJ2-5 | NA | NA | TRBV7-7
CASSIDHTTNEKLFF | TGTGCCAGTAGTATAGATCACACAACTAATGAAAAACTGTTTTTT | TRBJ1-4 | NA | medium-sized | TRBV19
CASSYSGGPRGYTF | TGTGCCAGCAGTTACTCCGGGGGCCCTAGGGGCTACACCTTC | TRBJ1-2 | NA | NA | TRBV6-6
CASSQTRTGGNEQFF | TGTGCCAGCAGCCAAACCAGGACTGGGGGCAATGAGCAGTTCTTC | TRBJ2-1 | NA | once | TRBV2
CASSPDSNYGYTF | TGTGCCAGCTCACCCGATAGCAACTATGGCTACACCTTC | TRBJ1-2 | NA | few | TRBV18
CASSLAGLGETQYF | TGTGCCAGCAGCTTAGCGGGACTAGGGGAGACCCAGTACTTC | TRBJ2-5 | TRBD2 | NA | TRBV7-2
CASSFQQGYGYTF | TGTGCCAGCAGTTTCCAACAGGGCTATGGCTACACCTTC | TRBJ1-2 | NA | NA | TRBV27
CASSRKETQYF | TGTGCCAGCAGCAGGAAAGAGACCCAGTACTTC | TRBJ2-5 | NA | few | TRBV5-8
CASSFGGETQYF | TGTGCCAGCAGCTTTGGCGGGGAGACCCAGTACTTC | TRBJ2-5 | NA | few | TRBV7-8
CASSYSMNTEAFF | TGTGCCAGCAGTTACTCAATGAACACTGAAGCTTTCTTT | TRBJ1-1 | NA | NA | TRBV6-5
CAWMPSSPQAQYF | TGTGCCTGGATGCCTTCGTCCCCCCAGGCGCAGTATTTT | TRBJ2-3 | NA | NA | TRBV30
CASSSGWAGGEYNEQFF | TGTGCCAGTAGTTCCGGTTGGGCAGGGGGTGAATACAATGAGCAGTTCTTC | TRBJ2-1 | TRBD1 | NA | TRBV19
CASSPVGQGAPHSPLHF | TGTGCCAGCAGCCCCGTGGGACAGGGGGCCCCCCATTCACCCCTCCACTTT | TRBJ1-6 | TRBD1 | once | TRBV9
CASSLDRVLGNTIYF | TGTGCCAGCAGCTTAGACAGGGTACTTGGAAACACCATATATTTT | TRBJ1-3 | NA | NA | TRBV7-2
CAWRGGLAGGLRSLETQYF | TGTGCCTGGAGGGGGGGACTAGCGGGGGGGCTCCGGTCGCTGGAGACCCAGTACTTC | TRBJ2-5 | TRBD2 | NA | TRBV30
CASSLAGAGNYGYTF | TGTGCCAGCAGCTTAGCGGGTGCAGGGAACTATGGCTACACCTTC | TRBJ1-2 | NA | few | TRBV7-3
CASRTTSGGPVAKNIQYF | TGTGCCAGTAGAACCACTAGCGGGGGGCCTGTAGCCAAAAACATTCAGTACTTC | TRBJ2-4 | TRBD2 | NA | TRBV19
CAWNGQGREGLYTF | TGTGCCTGGAATGGACAGGGAAGGGAAGGGCTTTACACCTTC | TRBJ1-2 | TRBD1 | medium-sized | TRBV30